One and the same sample provided the 5 T cell receptor beta chains below, sequenced in a study of cytomegalovirus exposure and HLA in healthy donors. Sequencing was performed with immunoSEQ multiplex PCR; in TCRdb, only in-frame clones are kept and a portion is missing. The repertoire holds about 280,000 clones, around 87% seen once, with about 0.99% in the top ten. The sequenced sample consisted of PBMCs. All receptors come from a woman between 18 and 29 years old in good health and CMV-seronegative.

This chain connects TRBV23-1 to TRBJ2-1; TRBD1 might be the D (6 bases). TRBV23-1 carries the ORF label, with uncertain function. The CDR3 runs 15 residues. V lost 0 bases to trimming and J lost 4 bases, with 10 bases between them. The chain's CDR3 is CASSQSPGEYNEQFF. The DNA for the CDR3 is TGCGCCAGCAGTCAATCTCCAGGGGAATACAATGAGCAGTTCTTC.

Regarding this clone: The junction does not match germline at one end; this may be a read error. This chain joins TRBV6-1 and TRBJ2-3; D not resolved. Germline-derived CDR1 and CDR2 are MNHNS and SASEGT. This CDR3 spans 15 amino acids. In DNA, the CDR3 is TGTGCCAGCAGCGAAGAAACTTCTAGCACAGATACGCAGTATTTT. Translation gives CASSEETSSTDTQYF.

The chain employs TRBV27 and TRBJ2-1; 9 bases line up with TRBD2. CDR3 length: 18 residues. In germline, CDR1 is MNHEY, CDR2 SMNVEV (reference sequence). V gave up 2 bases and J gave up 8 bases; unmatched junction bases: 16. The CDR3 sequence: CASSLVFSGGRAVDEQFF. The CDR3 nucleotides are TGTGCCAGCAGTTTAGTTTTCTCTGGCGGGAGGGCCGTCGATGAGCAGTTCTTC.

The chain joins TRBV6-5 to TRBJ1-2; 9 bases are shared with TRBD1. Germline CDR1 is MNHEY and CDR2 is SVGAGI. The CDR3 totals 14 residues. The V and J ends lost 2 bases and 2 bases, in that order; junction bases with no gene match: 0. CDR3 coding DNA: TGTGCCAGCAGTTACGGACAGGGGAACTATGGCTACACCTTC. It encodes CASSYGQGNYGYTF.

This chain connects TRBV20-1 to TRBJ2-1, with D unclear. Germline CDR1 is DFQATT and CDR2 is SNEGSKA (reference sequence). This CDR3 is 10 amino acids long. Trimming left V 4 bases short and J 8 bases short, with 6 bases between. The CDR3: CSAMRDEQFF. Written as DNA, the CDR3 is TGCAGTGCTATGCGAGATGAGCAGTTCTTC.